These T cell receptor beta chains were read from a single sample in a study of T cells after yellow fever vaccination. MiXCR, applied by TCRdb to the 5' RACE reads, yields one record per CDR3 protein. Among some 290,000 distinct CDR3 sequences listed, around 11% were seen once. Sequences were derived from CD4+ T cells sorted from PBMCs, sampled 45 days after the yellow fever booster vaccination. These receptors came from a man younger than 30 who received the YFV17D yellow fever vaccine. CDR3s include the opening cysteine and the closing phenylalanine or tryptophan. D genes are given only for firm matches. A clone size is listed for some rows: how often the clone was seen (once, few, many), or a class if it is expanded.

j_gene,d_gene,v_gene,abundance,CDR3nt,CDR3aa
TRBJ1-4,.,TRBV4-2,.,TGTGCCAGCAGCCACGCCTCAGCCAGGGGAGATGAAAAACTGTTTTTT,CASSHASARGDEKLFF
TRBJ2-2,.,TRBV6-1,few,TGTGCCAGCAGTGAATGGGTCGGGGAGCTGTTTTTT,CASSEWVGELFF
TRBJ1-5,.,TRBV4-1,.,TGCGCCAGCAGCCAAGTGGATATGGGGCTCGGCAATCAGCCCCAGCATTTT,CASSQVDMGLGNQPQHF
TRBJ2-6,.,TRBV9,.,TGTGCCAGCACCATAGGTAGTACCTCTGGGGCCAACGTCCTGACTTTC,CASTIGSTSGANVLTF
TRBJ1-5,.,TRBV7-8,.,TGTGCCAGCGCTATCAGGGCCGGCAATCAGCCCCAGCATTTT,CASAIRAGNQPQHF
TRBJ2-6,.,TRBV4-3,many,TGCGCCAGCAGCGGGCTCTCTGGGGCCAACGTCCTGACTTTC,CASSGLSGANVLTF
TRBJ1-2,TRBD1,TRBV7-2,.,TGTGCCAGCAGCCGCGGACAGGGGGTAGACTATGGCTACACCTTC,CASSRGQGVDYGYTF
TRBJ2-7,TRBD1,TRBV5-6,many,TGTGCCAGCACTCGGAGGACAGGGGTAGGCTCCTACGAGCAGTACTTC,CASTRRTGVGSYEQYF
TRBJ1-1,.,TRBV12-3/TRBV12-4,.,TGTGCCAGCAGAGCGACAGGTTCGAACACTGAAGCTTTCTTT,CASRATGSNTEAFF
TRBJ2-7,.,TRBV6-5,.,TGTGCCAGCAGTTACTTACCATCGGCTGGGGAGCAGTACTTC,CASSYLPSAGEQYF
TRBJ1-3,.,TRBV5-4,.,TGTGCCAGCAGCTTGGACCAGGGGCGAGGAAACACCATATATTTT,CASSLDQGRGNTIYF
TRBJ2-7,TRBD2,TRBV5-1,few,TGCGCCAGCAGCTTCCTTAGCGGGGGCCTCTCCTACGAGCAGTACTTC,CASSFLSGGLSYEQYF
TRBJ2-2,.,TRBV12-3/TRBV12-4,.,TGTGCCAGCAGTTTTGAGTTCGGCGGGGAGCTGTTTTTT,CASSFEFGGELFF
TRBJ2-5,TRBD2,TRBV11-2,few,TGTGCCAGCAGCCGACCTCTTAGCGGGGGGGCTGAGACCCAGTACTTC,CASSRPLSGGAETQYF
TRBJ1-1,.,TRBV7-9,few,TGTGCCAGCAGCTTAGAAGGAGTCACTGAAGCTTTCTTT,CASSLEGVTEAFF
TRBJ1-1,.,TRBV7-6,few,TGTGCCAGCAGCCCCAACAGGTTCCTTGAAGCTTTCTTT,CASSPNRFLEAFF
TRBJ2-3,.,TRBV4-3,.,TGCGCCAGCAGCCCATCATCTAAGGATACGCAGTATTTT,CASSPSSKDTQYF
TRBJ1-6,.,TRBV7-9,few,TGTGCCAGCAGCTTCGATGGAAAGTCACCCCTCCACTTT,CASSFDGKSPLHF
TRBJ2-5,.,TRBV7-2,many,TGTGCCAGCAGCTTAGTGGCGGGGAACGCCCAAGAGACCCAGTACTTC,CASSLVAGNAQETQYF
TRBJ2-3,.,TRBV28,.,TGTGCCAGCAGTGCCTCAGGGGCAGATACGCAGTATTTT,CASSASGADTQYF
TRBJ1-2,TRBD1,TRBV28,few,TGTGCCAGCAGGCCGGGACAGGGGAATCGTTATGGCTACACCTTC,CASRPGQGNRYGYTF
TRBJ2-1,.,TRBV6-6,few,TGTGCCAGCAGTTACTCAATTGACAGGAGCTCCTACAATGAGCAGTTCTTC,CASSYSIDRSSYNEQFF
TRBJ2-3,TRBD2,TRBV7-9,many,TGTGCCAGCAGCTCCTCGCCCGGACTAGCGGACACAGATACGCAGTATTTT,CASSSSPGLADTDTQYF
TRBJ1-6,.,TRBV15,many,TGTGCCACCAGCAGAGCGGATAATTCACCCCTCCACTTT,CATSRADNSPLHF
TRBJ2-5,TRBD2,TRBV7-2,.,TGTGCCAGCAGCTTTGTCGGGACTAGCGGACGAGAGACCCAGTACTTC,CASSFVGTSGRETQYF
TRBJ1-5,.,TRBV3-1,.,TGTGCCAGCAGCCAACATGAACGGGATTCGCCCCAGCATTTT,CASSQHERDSPQHF
TRBJ1-2,TRBD1,TRBV28,few,TGTGCCAGCAGTTACCGGCGGACAGGGGGCATCCCGACCTTC,CASSYRRTGGIPTF
TRBJ1-2,.,TRBV6-5,few,TGTGCCAGCAGTTACTCCCAGGGTGTAGGCTACACCTTC,CASSYSQGVGYTF
TRBJ2-1,TRBD1,TRBV6-2/TRBV6-3,few,TGTGCCAGCAGAGCAATGGACAGGGCCTACAATGAGCAGTTCTTC,CASRAMDRAYNEQFF
TRBJ1-2,TRBD1,TRBV7-2,few,TGTGCCAGCAGCTTCGGACAGGGGGCTTTGAGCTATGGCTACACCTTC,CASSFGQGALSYGYTF
TRBJ2-1,TRBD2,TRBV7-6,few,TGTGCCAGCTCGACGGGGAGGCGGGGGGGCTTTGGTGAGCAGTTCTTC,CASSTGRRGGFGEQFF
TRBJ1-5,TRBD1,TRBV5-5,few,TGTGCCAGCAGCCGGGGACAGGGTGGTTCGCCCCAGCATTTT,CASSRGQGGSPQHF
TRBJ1-6,.,TRBV29-1,.,TGCAGCGTTTGGGCTGGGCCAAATTCACCCCTCCACTTT,CSVWAGPNSPLHF
TRBJ2-3,.,TRBV20-1,many,TGCAGTGCTAGAGAAGGGAGCACAGATACGCAGTATTTT,CSAREGSTDTQYF
TRBJ1-5,.,TRBV9,few,TGTGCCAGCAGCGTGGGCCCGGTGGGCCGGCCCCAGCATTTT,CASSVGPVGRPQHF
TRBJ2-2,TRBD1,TRBV18,few,TGTGCCAGCGACAGGGCGAACACCGGGGAGCTGTTTTTT,CASDRANTGELFF
TRBJ1-2,.,TRBV7-2,.,TGTGCCAGCAGCCAACAGAACTCACTTGGCTACACCTTC,CASSQQNSLGYTF
TRBJ2-7,TRBD1,TRBV5-4,many,TGTGCCAGCAGCTTGGCCCGGGACAGTCAGGTTAACGAGCAGTACTTC,CASSLARDSQVNEQYF
TRBJ2-5,TRBD2,TRBV7-2,many,TGTGCCAGCAGCCCCGGACTAGCGGGGGGGCGGGAGACCCAGTACTTC,CASSPGLAGGRETQYF
TRBJ2-7,.,TRBV6-2/TRBV6-3,few,TGTGCCAGCAGTTTCTGGCGGGGACCGGGGGAGCAGTACTTC,CASSFWRGPGEQYF
TRBJ2-2,.,TRBV7-9,.,TGTGCCAGCAGCGAAAGAACGGGGGCGAACACCGGGGAGCTGTTTTTT,CASSERTGANTGELFF
TRBJ2-2,.,TRBV27,many,TGTGCCAGCAGTTTGAGAGGGATCGGGGAGCTGTTTTTT,CASSLRGIGELFF
TRBJ2-1,.,TRBV4-2,.,TGTGCCAGCAGCCAAGTAGAACTTGATTCCTACAATGAGCAGTTCTTC,CASSQVELDSYNEQFF
TRBJ1-5,.,TRBV21-1,many,TGTGCCAGCAGTTCGTGGAAGGCAAATCAGCCCCAGCATTTT,CASSSWKANQPQHF
TRBJ2-2,.,TRBV10-3,many,TGTGCCATCAGTGAGTCGAACACCGGGGAGCTGTTTTTT,CAISESNTGELFF
TRBJ2-2,.,TRBV19,few,TGTGCCAGTAGTATAGTCGCGGGCACCGGGGAGCTGTTTTTT,CASSIVAGTGELFF
TRBJ1-1,.,TRBV6-6,.,TGTGCCAGCAGTTACGGATATGAACAGCTCATGAACACTGAAGCTTTCTTT,CASSYGYEQLMNTEAFF
TRBJ2-3,.,TRBV5-5,few,TGTGCCAGCAGCCCGATTCACTCGAGGGATACGCAGTATTTT,CASSPIHSRDTQYF
TRBJ1-2,.,TRBV19,few,TGTGCCAGTAGTACCGCACCCGTGGCTAGAGGCTACACCTTC,CASSTAPVARGYTF
TRBJ2-7,TRBD1,TRBV12-3/TRBV12-4,.,TGTGCCAGCAGCATCCTTACAGGGGTTGGCGAGCAGTACTTC,CASSILTGVGEQYF
TRBJ2-5,.,TRBV30,.,TGTGCCTGGAGCCCCCTAGGTCCGGAGACCCAGTACTTC,CAWSPLGPETQYF
TRBJ2-7,.,TRBV12-3/TRBV12-4,.,TGTGCCAGCAGTTCCAGACCGTACGAGCAGTACTTC,CASSSRPYEQYF
TRBJ2-1,TRBD2,TRBV15,.,TGTGCCACCAGCAGAGAGAAGCGGGGGGGAATCAATGAGCAGTTCTTC,CATSREKRGGINEQFF
TRBJ2-2,.,TRBV7-3,many,TGTGCCAGCAGCTCCATGGGGACCGGGGAGCTGTTTTTT,CASSSMGTGELFF
TRBJ2-1,.,TRBV24-1,.,TGTGCCACCAGTGATCACGGGGAACCCAATGAGCAGTTCTTC,CATSDHGEPNEQFF
TRBJ1-2,.,TRBV2,.,TGTGCCAGCAGGGAGCTTCGTTGGGGCTACACCTTC,CASRELRWGYTF
TRBJ1-4,.,TRBV2,.,TGTGCCAGCAGTGATACAGGGTTTTTAGGCGAAAAACTGTTTTTT,CASSDTGFLGEKLFF